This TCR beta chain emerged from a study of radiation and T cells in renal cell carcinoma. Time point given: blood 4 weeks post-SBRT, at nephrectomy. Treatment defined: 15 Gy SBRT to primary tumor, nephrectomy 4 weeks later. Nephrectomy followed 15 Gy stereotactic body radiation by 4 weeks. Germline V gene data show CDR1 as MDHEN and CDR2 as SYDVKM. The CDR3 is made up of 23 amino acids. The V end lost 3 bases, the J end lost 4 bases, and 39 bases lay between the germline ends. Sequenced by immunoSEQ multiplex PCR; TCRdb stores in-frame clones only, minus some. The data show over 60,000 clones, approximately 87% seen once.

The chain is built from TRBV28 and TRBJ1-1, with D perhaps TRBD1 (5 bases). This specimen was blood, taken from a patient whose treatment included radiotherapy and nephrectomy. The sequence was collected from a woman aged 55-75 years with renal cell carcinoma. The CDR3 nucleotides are TGTGCCAGCAGTTTTTTGGGACCGACTAAGAGTTCCAAAGGCGGCGACGTGAGCACTGAAGCTTTCTTT. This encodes CASSFLGPTKSSKGGDVSTEAFF.